One and the same sample provided the 20 T cell receptor beta chains below, sequenced in a study of regulatory T cells in long-lasting Graves disease. Library construction for TCR beta used iRepertoire HTBI primers and Arm-PCR of CDR3 regions. In TCRdb, the multiplex PCR reads were re-called with MiXCR into one record per CDR3 protein. In the table there are approximately 480,000 distinct CDR3 sequences, around 15% of which are singletons. The time point: newly diagnosed GD, antithyroid drugs for less than 3 months. From PBMCs, RNA was extracted and then used to make the TCR library. The same sample was also studied in work on T cells in Graves' hyperthyroidism and ophthalmopathy.

The input for sequencing was peripheral blood mononuclear cells (PBMCs), taken at new diagnosis, from a patient treated with antithyroid drugs. These receptors came from a man aged 35-49 years with Graves disease.

This clonotype has a count of ten or more. The chain carries TRBV11-2 and TRBJ2-5; 10 bases are a match to TRBD2. The V segment lost 4 bases and the J segment 5 bases; nucleotides outside the gene matches: 7. Germline CDR1 SGHAT, CDR2 FQNNGV. This CDR3 has 15 residues. The CDR3 sequence is CASSYSSGSFETQYF. In DNA form, the CDR3 reads TGTGCCAGCAGCTATTCTAGCGGGAGTTTTGAGACCCAGTACTTC.

At least ten counts were recorded for this clonotype. This sequence joins TRBV28 and TRBJ2-7, with D unresolved. V lost 5 bases and J 4 bases, leaving 12 bases between the germline ends. This CDR3 has 13 residues. Looked up from germline, CDR1 is MDHEN and CDR2 is SYDVKM. DNA of the CDR3: TGTGCCAGCAGTGAACAGAGTCGATACGAGCAGTACTTC. It specifies CASSEQSRYEQYF.

In this sample, this clonotype turned up a few times. The J gene is TRBJ2-1, the V gene TRBV27; maybe TRBD2 (6 bases). Trimming left V 3 bases short and J 4 bases short, with 19 bases between. Germline CDR1 reads MNHEY; CDR2 reads SMNVEV (reference sequence). The CDR3 covers 17 residues. DNA of the CDR3: TGTGCCAGCAGTTTCCGACTAGTGGGAGCTGGTTACAATGAGCAGTTCTTC. Its protein product is CASSFRLVGAGYNEQFF.

This chain joins TRBV6-2 or TRBV6-3 and TRBJ2-5, with 8 nucleotides matching TRBD1. The CDR3 sequence is 15 residues long. The V gene's germline CDR1 is MNHEY and CDR2 SVGEGT. V trimming: 8 bases; J trimming: 4 bases; junction bases outside the gene matches: 12. The CDR3 loop reads CASLWGSGGGETQYF. The CDR3, as DNA: TGTGCCAGCTTATGGGGGTCAGGGGGCGGAGAGACCCAGTACTTC.

The rearrangement links TRBV9 to TRBJ2-7; 8 nucleotides match TRBD1. The CDR3 covers 16 residues. V dropped 3 bases and J dropped 2; count of bases not matched to a gene: 10. The germline CDR1 and CDR2 sequences are SGDLS and YYNGEE. DNA of the CDR3: TGTGCCAGCAGCGGGGGTTCAGGGGGCAGAACCTACGAGCAGTACTTC. Protein product: CASSGGSGGRTYEQYF.

In DNA form, the CDR3 reads TGCAGTGCTAAGACTCTGGCGGGAGGGCCAGTGTACAATGAGCAGTTCTTC. This sequence encodes CSAKTLAGGPVYNEQFF. The chain links TRBV20-1 to TRBJ2-1; 9 bases map to TRBD2. V trimming: 4 bases; J trimming: 4 bases; junction bases outside the gene matches: 14. The CDR3 contains 17 residues. CDR1 is DFQATT and CDR2 is SNEGSKA in the germline V gene (reference sequence).

The rearrangement links TRBV20-1 to TRBJ1-2; 7 bases map to TRBD1. In germline, CDR1 is DFQATT, CDR2 SNEGSKA (reference sequence). The V and J ends lost 8 bases and 7 bases, in that order; junction bases with no gene match: 10. The CDR3 length is 12 residues. CDR3 amino acids: CSQQGPTGGYTF. The CDR3, as DNA: TGCAGTCAACAGGGGCCCACAGGTGGCTACACCTTC.

This clonotype has at least ten counts. This sequence joins TRBV24-1 and TRBJ2-1; D gene uncertain. The germline V and J ends were trimmed by 5 bases and 8 bases, with 6 bases remaining between them. The CDR3 runs to 11 residues. CDR1 is KGHDR and CDR2 is SFDVKD in the germline V gene. Here the CDR3 DNA reads TGTGCCACCAGTGCCTTTTATGAGCAGTTCTTC. Protein sequence: CATSAFYEQFF.

The V call is TRBV11-2, the J call TRBJ2-3, with 7 bases lining up with TRBD2. CDR1 is SGHAT, CDR2 FQNNGV, per germline. The CDR3 length is 14 residues. Losses at the gene ends were 4 bases for V and 4 bases for J; bases not matched to a gene: 5. CDR3 in DNA: TGTGCCAGCAGCTGGGAGGGGAGGGCAGATACGCAGTATTTT. Protein sequence: CASSWEGRADTQYF. The full variable domain, rest sourced from reference TRBV11-2 and TRBJ2-3, is EAGVAQSPRYKIIEKRQSVAFWCNPISGHATLYWYQQILGQGPKLLIQFQNNGVVDDSQLPKDRFSAERLKGVDSTLKIQPAKLEDSAVYLCASSWEGRADTQYFGPGTRLTVL.

This clonotype was detected ten times or more. The rearrangement joins TRBV28 to TRBJ2-7; 9 nucleotides align to TRBD1. V dropped 7 bases and J dropped 6; count of bases not matched to a gene: 13. The CDR3 spans 15 residues. Looked up from germline, CDR1 is MDHEN and CDR2 is SYDVKM. The CDR3 sequence: CASTRSGTGIPEQYF. DNA for the CDR3: TGTGCCAGCACTCGCTCCGGGACAGGGATTCCCGAGCAGTACTTC.

The CDR3 sequence: CASSPANRVATEAFF. The CDR3 DNA follows: TGTGCCAGCAGTCCGGCGAACAGGGTGGCCACTGAAGCTTTCTTT. J is TRBJ1-1 and V is TRBV12-3 or TRBV12-4; possible D gene TRBD1, 6 bases. Trimming took off 5 bases at V and 4 bases at J, with 17 bases between the two ends. The CDR3 totals 15 residues.

Ten or more counts support this clonotype. DNA for the CDR3: TGCAGTGCTAGAGGGCCAGGGGGCTACACCTTC. Translation gives CSARGPGGYTF. The chain recombines TRBV20-1 with TRBJ1-2; TRBD1 is a possible D gene (5 bases). Trimming removed 1 base from V and 8 bases from J, with 8 bases in between. This CDR3 has 11 amino acids. Germline V gene lookup returns CDR1 DFQATT and CDR2 SNEGSKA (reference sequence).

This clonotype has a count of ten or more. J is TRBJ2-5 and V is TRBV20-1, with 15 bases fitting TRBD2. This CDR3 is built from 15 residues. V shed 0 bases, J shed 5 bases, and the junction held 1 base outside the gene matches. Germline V gene sequence: CDR1 DFQATT, CDR2 SNEGSKA (reference sequence). CDR3 DNA sequence: TGCAGTGCTAGAGACGGGACTAGCGGGAGGGAGACCCAGTACTTC. Translated, it gives CSARDGTSGRETQYF.

The rearrangement uses TRBV12-3 or TRBV12-4 and TRBJ2-1; tentative D call: TRBD1 (6 bases). The length of the CDR3 is 14 residues. V was trimmed by 5 bases and J by 5 bases, leaving 13 bases between them. The CDR3 protein is CASSRTDFHNEQFF. The CDR3 region has the DNA TGTGCCAGCAGTCGGACAGACTTTCACAATGAGCAGTTCTTC.

The sample holds many counts of this clonotype. This chain connects TRBV28 to TRBJ2-7; no firm D call. The CDR3 has 15 amino acids. Between the trimmed V and J ends, which lost 1 base and 4 bases, there was a span of 14 bases. Germline-derived CDR1 and CDR2 are MDHEN and SYDVKM. The CDR3 region is CASSLSEFGSYEQYF. Written as DNA, the CDR3 is TGTGCCAGCAGTTTATCGGAGTTCGGATCGTACGAGCAGTACTTC. The whole variable domain, filled in from reference TRBV28 and TRBJ2-7, reads DVKVTQSSRYLVKRTGEKVFLECVQDMDHENMFWYRQDPGLGLRLIYFSYDVKMKEKGDIPEGYSVSREKKERFSLILESASTNQTSMYLCASSLSEFGSYEQYFGPGTRLTVT.

In its sample, this clonotype was seen many times. A read error may produce the germline difference seen at one junction end. The chain employs TRBV5-1 and TRBJ2-3, with D perhaps assigned TRBD1 or TRBD2 (5 bases each). This CDR3 region has 15 residues. Germline lookup yields CDR1 SGHRS and CDR2 YFSETQ. The CDR3 bases are TGTGCCAGCAGCGCGATCGAGGGGTCGGCAGATACGCAGTATTTT. It encodes CASSAIEGSADTQYF.

This clonotype has only a few counts. The CDR3 end shows no conserved phenylalanine or tryptophan, and so a read error is likely. The J gene is TRBJ2-3, the V gene TRBV5-1; 9 bases are a match to TRBD2. This CDR3 has 13 amino acids. Germline V lookup: CDR1 SGHRS, CDR2 YFSETQ. After removal of 6 bases from V and 6 bases from J, the junction contained 5 bases not matched to a gene. The CDR3 region is CASNSGSGDTQYL. In DNA, the CDR3 is TGCGCCAGCAATAGCGGGAGTGGGGATACGCAGTATCTT.

This clonotype was observed at least ten times. This sequence joins TRBV19 and TRBJ2-5; D call uncertain. Germline loops: CDR1 LNHDA, CDR2 SQIVND (reference sequence). Trimming pared 6 bases from V and 5 bases from J, leaving 10 bases between. CDR3 size: 12 residues. The CDR3 DNA sequence: TGTGCCAGTAGCCAGTTCGGCGAGACCCAGTACTTC. It is translated as CASSQFGETQYF.

There are many counts of this clonotype. The V gene is TRBV28, the J gene TRBJ2-7; D ambiguous. The V gene lost 8 bases and the J gene lost 1 base, with 12 bases spanning the gap. There are 13 residues in the CDR3. Germline lookup yields CDR1 MDHEN and CDR2 SYDVKM. CDR3 in DNA: TGTGCCAGCGCTCCGTCCAGTTCCTACGAGCAGTACTTC. Amino acids: CASAPSSSYEQYF.

Concerning this clonotype: This may stem from a read error, because a much larger clone lies one nucleotide away. The chain combines TRBV28 with TRBJ1-6; possibly TRBD1 for D (6 bases). Germline CDR1 and CDR2: MDHEN and SYDVKM. The length of the CDR3 is 14 residues. V lost 2 bases, J lost 6 bases, and 8 bases lay in between. The CDR3 coding sequence is TGTGCCAGCAGTTTAGCAGGGGTTAATTCACCCCTCCACTTT. This sequence encodes CASSLAGVNSPLHF.